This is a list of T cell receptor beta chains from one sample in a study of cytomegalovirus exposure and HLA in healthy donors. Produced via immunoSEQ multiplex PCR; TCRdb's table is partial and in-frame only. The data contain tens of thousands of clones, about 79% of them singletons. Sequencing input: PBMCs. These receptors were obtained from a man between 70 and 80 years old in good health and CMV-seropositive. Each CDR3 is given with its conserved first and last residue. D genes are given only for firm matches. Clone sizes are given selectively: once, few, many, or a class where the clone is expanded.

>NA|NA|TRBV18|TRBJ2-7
TGTGCCAGCTCACCAGGGACTGCGAGCTCCTACGAGCAGTACTTC
CASSPGTASSYEQYF
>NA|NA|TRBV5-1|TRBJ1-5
TGCGCCAGCAGCCGGGACGGGGGGATCAATCAGCCCCAGCATTTT
CASSRDGGINQPQHF
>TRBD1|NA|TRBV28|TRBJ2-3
TGTGCCAGCAGTACTACGTCGACAGGGACGCAGTATTTT
CASSTTSTGTQYF
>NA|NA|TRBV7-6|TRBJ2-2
TGTGCCAGCAGCCTCCCCCCCTCGGGCGGGGAGCTGTTTTTT
CASSLPPSGGELFF
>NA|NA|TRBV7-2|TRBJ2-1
TGTGCCAGCACCTGGGGGGGCCCGAGGTACAATGAGCAGTTCTTC
CASTWGGPRYNEQFF
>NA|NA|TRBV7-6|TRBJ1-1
TGTGCCAGCAGCTTGTACGGTTTAGAAGCTTTCTTT
CASSLYGLEAFF
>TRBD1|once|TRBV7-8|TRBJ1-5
TGTGCCAGCAGCGCCCGGGACAGGGCGGGGATAGAGCCCCAGCATTTT
CASSARDRAGIEPQHF
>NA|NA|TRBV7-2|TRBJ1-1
TGTGCCAGCAGTCCGGGGAGGGGCCTGAACACTGAAGCTTTCTTT
CASSPGRGLNTEAFF
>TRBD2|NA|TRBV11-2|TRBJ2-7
TGTGCCAGCAGCCCCCGGGTAGCGGGGGGGGCTCCCTACGAGCAGTACTTC
CASSPRVAGGAPYEQYF
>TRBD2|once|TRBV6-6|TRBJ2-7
TGTGCCAGCAGGCGGACTAGCGGTGAATCCTACGAGCAGTACTTC
CASRRTSGESYEQYF
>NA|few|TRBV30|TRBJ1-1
TGTGCCTGGAGTGCACAGGGAAATGAAGCTTTCTTT
CAWSAQGNEAFF
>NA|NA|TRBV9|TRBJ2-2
TGTGCCAGCAGGCGTAACTCGGACACCGGGGAGCTGTTTTTT
CASRRNSDTGELFF
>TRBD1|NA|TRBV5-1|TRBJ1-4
TGCGCCAGCAGCGTCGGGACAGGGGCCCTTGCAACTAATGAAAAACTGTTTTTT
CASSVGTGALATNEKLFF
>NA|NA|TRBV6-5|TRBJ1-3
TGTGCCAGCAGTTACTCCGCTGACTCTTCTGGAAACACCATATATTTT
CASSYSADSSGNTIYF
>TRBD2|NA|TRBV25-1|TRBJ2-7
TGTGCCAGCAGTGATGCTCATGCGGGAGGGGCCTACGAGCAGTACTTC
CASSDAHAGGAYEQYF
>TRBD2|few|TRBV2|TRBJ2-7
TGTGCCAGCAGTGGAGGGCTAGCGGGAGCGGAGTACGAGCAGTACTTC
CASSGGLAGAEYEQYF
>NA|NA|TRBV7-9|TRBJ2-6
TGTGCCAGCAGCTCCGGTGGAGCTGGGGCCAACGTCCTGACTTTC
CASSSGGAGANVLTF
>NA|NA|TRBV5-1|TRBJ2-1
TGCGCCAGCAGAATCGGGAGCTCCTACAATGAGCAGTTCTTC
CASRIGSSYNEQFF
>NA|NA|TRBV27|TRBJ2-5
TGTGCCAGCAGTACAGGGATCCAAGAGACCCAGTACTTC
CASSTGIQETQYF
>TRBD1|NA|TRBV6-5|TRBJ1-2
TGTGCCAGCACTGACAGGGGCGGAAACTATGGCTACACCTTC
CASTDRGGNYGYTF
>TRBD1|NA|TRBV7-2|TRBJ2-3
TGTGCCAGCAGCTTAAGGCGGACAGGGGGCTCATATGGCACAGATACGCAGTATTTT
CASSLRRTGGSYGTDTQYF
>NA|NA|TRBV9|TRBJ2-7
TGTGCCAGCAGCGTAGCTCAAGACCCGTCCTTCGGGGAGCAGTACTTC
CASSVAQDPSFGEQYF